The clone carrying this TCR beta chain was picked up a small number of times. The time point was: cycle 4 day 1 (C4D1), after less than 7 weeks of nivolumab. All the patients suffered relapse after autologous stem cell transplantation, and brentuximab vedotin exposure differed. CDR1 is SEHNR and CDR2 is FQNEAQ in the germline V gene (reference sequence). The CDR3 contains 16 residues. V lost 3 bases and J lost 0; bases outside the gene matches: 6. Generated by immunoSEQ multiplex PCR, the TCRdb table keeps only in-frame clones and is missing some. The sample lists about 16,000 clones, around four fifths occurring once. The entry originates in a study of PD-1 blockade in classical Hodgkin lymphoma.

Sequencing was performed on peripheral blood mononuclear cells (PBMCs), taken before the fourth cycle of nivolumab. The clonotype was recovered from a human donor with classical Hodgkin lymphoma. The J gene is TRBJ2-3, the V gene TRBV7-9, with 7 nucleotides matching TRBD2. The CDR3 spells CASSFSPSGSTDTQYF. CDR3 coding DNA: TGTGCCAGCAGCTTTTCGCCTAGCGGTAGCACAGATACGCAGTATTTT.